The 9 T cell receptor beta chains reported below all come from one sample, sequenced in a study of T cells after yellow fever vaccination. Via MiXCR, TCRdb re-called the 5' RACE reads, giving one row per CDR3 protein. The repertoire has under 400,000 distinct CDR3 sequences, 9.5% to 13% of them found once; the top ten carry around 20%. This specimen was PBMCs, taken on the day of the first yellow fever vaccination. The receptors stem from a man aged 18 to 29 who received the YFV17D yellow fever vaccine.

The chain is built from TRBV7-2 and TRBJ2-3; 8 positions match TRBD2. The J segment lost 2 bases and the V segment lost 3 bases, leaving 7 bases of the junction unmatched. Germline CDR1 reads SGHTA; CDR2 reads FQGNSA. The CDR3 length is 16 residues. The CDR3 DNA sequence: TGTGCCAGCAGCTTTAGGGGCGGGGGGTTCACAGATACGCAGTATTTT. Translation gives CASSFRGGGFTDTQYF. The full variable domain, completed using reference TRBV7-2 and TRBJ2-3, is GAGVSQSPSNKVTEKGKDVELRCDPISGHTALYWYRQSLGQGLEFLIYFQGNSAPDKSGLPSDRFSAERTGGSVSTLTIQRTQQEDSAVYLCASSFRGGGFTDTQYFGPGTRLTVL.

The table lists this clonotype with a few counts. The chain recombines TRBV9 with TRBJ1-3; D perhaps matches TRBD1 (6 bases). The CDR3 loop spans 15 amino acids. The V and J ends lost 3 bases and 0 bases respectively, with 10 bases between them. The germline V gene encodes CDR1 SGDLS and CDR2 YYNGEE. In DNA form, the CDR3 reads TGTGCCAGCAGCGCAGGGGCGAGCTCTGGAAACACCATATATTTT. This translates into CASSAGASSGNTIYF.

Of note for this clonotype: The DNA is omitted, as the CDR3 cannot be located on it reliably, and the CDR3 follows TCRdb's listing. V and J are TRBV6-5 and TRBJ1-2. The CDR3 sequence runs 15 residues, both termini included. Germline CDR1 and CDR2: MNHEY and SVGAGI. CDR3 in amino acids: CASSSSRTGSYGYTF.

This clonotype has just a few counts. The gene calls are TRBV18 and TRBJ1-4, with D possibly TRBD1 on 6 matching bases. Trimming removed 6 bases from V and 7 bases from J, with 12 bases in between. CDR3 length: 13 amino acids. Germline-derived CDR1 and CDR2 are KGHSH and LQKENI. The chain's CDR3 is CASSPGGGEKLFF. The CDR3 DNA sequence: TGTGCCAGCTCCCCCGGGGGCGGTGAAAAACTGTTTTTT.

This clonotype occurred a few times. The CDR3 DNA sequence: TGTGCCACCAGTGATTTGCGGGGCAACACCGGGGAGCTGTTTTTT. Its translation: CATSDLRGNTGELFF. The chain is built from TRBV24-1 and TRBJ2-2; D may correspond to TRBD1 or TRBD2 (5 bases each). V was pared by 0 bases and J by 2 bases, with 6 bases between. Germline V lookup: CDR1 KGHDR, CDR2 SFDVKD. The CDR3 length is 15 residues.

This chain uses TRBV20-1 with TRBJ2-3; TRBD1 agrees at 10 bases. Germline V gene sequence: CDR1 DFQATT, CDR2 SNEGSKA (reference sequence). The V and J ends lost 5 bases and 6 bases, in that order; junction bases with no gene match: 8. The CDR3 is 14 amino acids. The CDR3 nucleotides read TGCAGTGCTCCAGGACAGGGGGACATGGATACGCAGTATTTT. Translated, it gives CSAPGQGDMDTQYF.

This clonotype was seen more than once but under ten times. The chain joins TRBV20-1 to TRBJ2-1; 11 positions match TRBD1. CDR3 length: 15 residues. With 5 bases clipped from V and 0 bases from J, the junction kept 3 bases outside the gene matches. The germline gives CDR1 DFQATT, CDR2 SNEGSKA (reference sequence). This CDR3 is CSAPGTGGSYNEQFF. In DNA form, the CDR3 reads TGCAGTGCTCCCGGGACAGGGGGCTCCTACAATGAGCAGTTCTTC.

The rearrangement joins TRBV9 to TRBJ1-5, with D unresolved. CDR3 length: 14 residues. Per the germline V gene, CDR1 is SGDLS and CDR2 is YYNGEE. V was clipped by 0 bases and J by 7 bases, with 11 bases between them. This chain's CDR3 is CASSVEPGWQPQHF. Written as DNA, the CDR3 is TGTGCCAGCAGCGTAGAACCCGGGTGGCAGCCCCAGCATTTT.

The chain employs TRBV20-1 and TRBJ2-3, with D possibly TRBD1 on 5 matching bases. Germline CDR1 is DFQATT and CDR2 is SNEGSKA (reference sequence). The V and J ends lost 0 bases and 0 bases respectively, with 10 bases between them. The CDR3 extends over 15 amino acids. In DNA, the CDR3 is TGCAGTGCTAGAGATCAGGGCAGGAGCACAGATACGCAGTATTTT. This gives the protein CSARDQGRSTDTQYF.